This T cell receptor beta chain was identified in a study of T cell repertoires in cytomegalovirus infection. Study information: TCR beta signatures that were public indicated CMV infection and matching HLA type. Study conclusions and caveats: Dominating the ex vivo response were TCR beta clonotypes that were CMV-specific and HLA-C-restricted. Based on cumulative public TCR beta family frequency, carriers of CMV plus the relevant HLA were identified.

CDR1 is DFQATT and CDR2 is SNEGSKA in the germline V gene (reference sequence). Trimming removed 7 bases at V and 2 bases at J, with 8 bases between. The CDR3 extends over 11 amino acids. Only a few counts were recorded for this clonotype. The antigen remains undetermined. TCRdb called the reads again in MiXCR, with one record for every CDR3 protein. Of 310,000 or so distinct CDR3 sequences in the sample, about 17% were seen once. Input material: PBMCs. The chain has TRBV20-1 and TRBJ2-5; D remains ambiguous. This TCR was recovered from a human donor in good health (CMV status not recorded). Some clones in this sample may be carry-over from other donors' samples. In DNA, the CDR3 is TGCAGTGTCTCCGGACAAGAGACCCAGTACTTC. Translating it yields CSVSGQETQYF.